This TCR beta chain was found in a study of OX40 agonist ivuxolimab in advanced cancers. Looking at the study overall: The costimulatory receptor OX40 (CD134) was targeted by ivuxolimab, a fully human IgG2 agonistic monoclonal antibody. Intravenous ivuxolimab was administered to patients every 2 weeks at six dose levels: 0.01, 0.1, 0.3, 1.5, 3 and 10 mg/kg. Of the 52 patients in dose escalation, approximately 20 had hepatocellular carcinoma, some 15 had melanoma, 9 had renal cell carcinoma and 9 had head and neck cancer. A male proportion of approximately 83% and a mean age of approximately 62 years, ranging from about 20 to 85, were recorded for the dose-escalation cohort. Patients were allowed to have had prior anti-PD-1, anti-PD-L1 or anti-CTLA-4 therapy, and roughly 40% of the dose-escalation patients had been treated with checkpoint inhibitors. Three dose-escalation patients achieved partial responses, one with hepatocellular carcinoma and two with cutaneous melanoma. Peripheral TCRbeta sequencing was intended to test whether TCR sequence diversity was altered and clonal T-cell expansion was caused by ivuxolimab. The paper describes the monotherapy dose-escalation part (N ≈ 52 patients) of the phase I trial of ivuxolimab. Overall study results and their limits: Low levels of normalized T-cell clonal expansion were also seen in some nonresponding patients. Which antigens the clonally expanded peripheral T cells were specific for was not determined. In the 0.1-3.0 mg/kg groups, partial responders were among the patients with the lowest normalized peripheral clonal expansion, particularly in CD8+ T cells. Clonal expansion of both CD4+ and CD8+ blood T cells was observed from baseline to week 6 at doses 0.1 to 3.0 mg/kg. On average, CD8+ T cells showed more expanded clones than CD4+ T cells after ivuxolimab.

Details on this clone: Which antigen it targets is not known. It has no much larger one-base neighbor in the sample; base qualities were not kept.

The germline V gene gives CDR1 as MNHNS and CDR2 as SASEGT. From the cysteine up to the phenylalanine, the CDR3 has a length of 15 residues. Just the 45-base CDR3 DNA is kept, in frame starting at base 1. Trimming costs V 8 bases and J 0 bases, and their ends lie 14 bases apart. The trial excluded patients who had a history of autoimmune disease or who were on systemic immunosuppression. Peripheral blood for TCR sequencing was collected from all dose cohorts at baseline, on cycle 4 day 1, and on cycle 7 day 1. Samples were obtained from an open-label, multicenter, first-in-human phase I dose-escalation trial of ivuxolimab. The trial enrolled adults with locally advanced or metastatic head and neck squamous cell, hepatocellular, melanoma or renal cell carcinoma. CD4+ and CD8+ T cells were sorted separately from peripheral blood before TCR sequencing. To sequence the TCRbeta CDR3 region, genomic DNA was isolated from the sorted cells. TCRbeta CDR3 regions were sequenced using the immunoSEQ Assay. TCRdb carries this immuneACCESS record with in-frame sequences only. Its versions omit some clonotypes, under half of them owing to an unresolved V gene in the studies checked, with the rest unexplained. This sample is represented by 49,000 or so clones; roughly 84% of them were singletons. The ten largest clones add up to around 2.6% of the sample.

The chain was built from TRBV6-1 and TRBJ1-5; the D gene is unclear. Source: CD4+ or CD8+ T cells sorted from blood, taken in a trial of the OX40 agonist ivuxolimab. This clonotype originated in an adult with an advanced solid tumor such as melanoma, head and neck, liver or kidney cancer. The sequence in DNA is TGTGCCAGCGGCCTCGCCCCTTATAGCAATCAGCCCCAGCATTTT. It encodes CASGLAPYSNQPQHF.